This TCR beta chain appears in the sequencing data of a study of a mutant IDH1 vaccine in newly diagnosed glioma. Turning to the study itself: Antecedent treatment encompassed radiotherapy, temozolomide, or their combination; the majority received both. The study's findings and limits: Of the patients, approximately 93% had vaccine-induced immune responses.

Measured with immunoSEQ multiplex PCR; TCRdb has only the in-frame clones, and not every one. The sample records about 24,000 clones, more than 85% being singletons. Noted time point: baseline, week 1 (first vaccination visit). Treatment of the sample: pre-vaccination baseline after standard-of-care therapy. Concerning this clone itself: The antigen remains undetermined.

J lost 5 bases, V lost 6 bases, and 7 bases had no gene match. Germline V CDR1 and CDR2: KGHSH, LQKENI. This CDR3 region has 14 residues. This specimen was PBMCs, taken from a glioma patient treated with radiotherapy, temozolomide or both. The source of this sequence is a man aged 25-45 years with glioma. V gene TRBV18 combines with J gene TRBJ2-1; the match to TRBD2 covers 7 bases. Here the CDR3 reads CASSPGLADNEQFF. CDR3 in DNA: TGTGCCAGCTCGCCGGGGCTAGCGGACAATGAGCAGTTCTTC.